This TCR beta chain originates from a study of CD8+ T cells in alopecia areata. Sequencing relied on a cDNA template that was reverse transcribed from extracted RNA. Data came from immunoSEQ multiplex PCR; TCRdb stores just in-frame clones and leaves some out. The data hold fewer than 110,000 clones, with roughly three fifths observed a single time. General study points: Clonality exceeded that of normal scalp in lesional scalp, most notably in alopecia totalis/universalis.

To note about this clone: Its specificity is unknown.

The sample's treatment: oral pan-JAK inhibitor, 5-10 mg twice daily. The TCR originated in a human donor with alopecia areata. The specimen comprised CD8+ T cells sorted from blood, sampled at approximately week 60, from a patient treated with tofacitinib.

The CDR3 is CSAPGRSNEQFF. The CDR3 DNA reads TGCAGCGCCCCCGGGCGGAGCAATGAGCAGTTCTTC. V is TRBV29-1 and J is TRBJ2-1; D is ambiguous. This CDR3 is 12 amino acids long. Germline CDR1 reads SQVTM; CDR2 reads ANQGSEA. V was shortened by 7 bases and J by 6 bases, with 13 bases between the two germline ends.